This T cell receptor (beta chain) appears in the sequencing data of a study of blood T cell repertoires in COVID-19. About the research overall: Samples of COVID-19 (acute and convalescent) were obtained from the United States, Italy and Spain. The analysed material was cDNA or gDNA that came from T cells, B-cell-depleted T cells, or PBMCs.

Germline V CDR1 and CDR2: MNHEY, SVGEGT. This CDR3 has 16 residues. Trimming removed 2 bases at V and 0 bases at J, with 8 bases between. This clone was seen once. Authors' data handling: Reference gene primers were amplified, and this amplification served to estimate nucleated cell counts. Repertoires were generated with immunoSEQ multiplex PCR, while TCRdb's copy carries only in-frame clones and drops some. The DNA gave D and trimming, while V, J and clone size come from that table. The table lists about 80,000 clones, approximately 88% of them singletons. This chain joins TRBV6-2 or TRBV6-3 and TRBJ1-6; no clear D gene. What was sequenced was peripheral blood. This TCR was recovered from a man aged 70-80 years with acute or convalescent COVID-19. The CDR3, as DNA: TGTGCCAGCAGTTACACTGAAAGCTCCTATAATTCACCCCTCCACTTT. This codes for CASSYTESSYNSPLHF.